The text below deals with one T cell receptor (beta chain). The antigen remains undetermined. Systemic immunosuppression or autoimmune disease history was grounds to exclude patients. The data stem from a study of OX40 agonist ivuxolimab in advanced cancers. Findings of the study overall: CD4+ and CD8+ T cells in blood underwent clonal expansion by week 6 at 0.1 to 3.0 mg/kg.

Unmatched junction bases numbered 6, after V lost 6 bases and J lost 0 bases. The CDR3 sequence is 15 residues long. Germline V gives CDR1 SGHDN, CDR2 FVKESK. Method: immunoSEQ multiplex PCR; TCRdb's copy keeps in-frame clones and lacks some. The sample has around 69,000 clones, about 89% seen once; the top ten hold roughly 4%. This TCR was sampled from an adult with an advanced solid tumor such as melanoma, head and neck, liver or kidney cancer. This chain links TRBV14 with TRBJ2-7; TRBD1 agrees at 9 bases. Sequences were derived from CD4+ or CD8+ T cells sorted from blood, sampled in a trial of the OX40 agonist ivuxolimab. In nucleotides, the CDR3 is TGTGCCAGCAGGCTCACAGGGGGCTTCTCCTACGAGCAGTACTTC. As protein: CASRLTGGFSYEQYF.